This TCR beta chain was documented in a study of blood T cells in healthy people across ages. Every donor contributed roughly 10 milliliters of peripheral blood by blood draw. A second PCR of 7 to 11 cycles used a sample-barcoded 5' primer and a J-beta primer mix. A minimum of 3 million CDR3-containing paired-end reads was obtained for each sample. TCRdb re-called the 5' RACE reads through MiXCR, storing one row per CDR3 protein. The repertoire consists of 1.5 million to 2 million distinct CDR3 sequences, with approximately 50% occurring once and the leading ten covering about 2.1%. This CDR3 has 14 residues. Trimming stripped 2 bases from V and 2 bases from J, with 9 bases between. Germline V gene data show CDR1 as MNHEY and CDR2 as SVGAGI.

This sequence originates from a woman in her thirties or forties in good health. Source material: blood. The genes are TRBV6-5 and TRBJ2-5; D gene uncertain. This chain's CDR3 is CASSYQGLQETQYF. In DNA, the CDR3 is TGTGCCAGCAGTTACCAAGGGCTACAAGAGACCCAGTACTTC.